The TCR beta chain described here comes from a study of tumor-infiltrating lymphocytes in primary liver carcinoma. Study-wide results and caveats: The top-250-clone fraction was significantly higher in tumors than in blood (p = 0.039).

DNA and RNA were both co-extracted from 20-30 mg of bulk tissue that had not been sorted. Researchers generated TCR beta cDNA from approximately 500 ng of total RNA, relying on a constant-region primer. Libraries for TCR beta were built through three nested multiplex PCR rounds, which together made up a slightly modified ARM-PCR procedure. Running nine to ten cycles apiece, the first two PCR rounds relied on TRBV1-TRBV30 forward primers together with a C-beta reverse primer. One entry per CDR3 protein, called by TCRdb with MiXCR from the multiplex PCR reads. The sample contains 90,000 to 150,000 distinct CDR3 sequences, roughly 70% of which appear only once. As for this clonotype: As yet, its antigen is unknown. Sequence at one end of the junction differs from germline and may be a read error.

CDR1 is SGHAT and CDR2 is FQNNGV in the germline V gene. The CDR3 is 15 residues long. V is TRBV11-2 and J is TRBJ2-7; D gene unclear. This TCR derives from a woman aged 60 to 75 with primary liver carcinoma and hepatitis B virus infection. Material: tumor-adjacent normal liver tissue. The DNA of the CDR3 is TGTACCAGCAGCTTATTGACTGGAGTGATCCACGAGCAGTACTTC. It is translated as CTSSLLTGVIHEQYF.